The rows below give T cell receptor beta chains drawn from one sample of a study of blood T cell repertoires in COVID-19. The assay was immunoSEQ multiplex PCR, and TCRdb's table has in-frame clones only and misses some. The profile covers some 400,000 clones, with roughly 90% appearing a single time and 6% to 7.5% taken by the ten largest. Sequenced input: peripheral blood. All receptors derive from a man aged 18-30 years with active or convalescent COVID-19. Each CDR3 is given with its conserved first and last residue. D genes are given only for firm matches. Clone size is given for some rows only: seen once, a few or many times, or a class if the clone is expanded.

>TRBJ2-1|TRBD2|TRBV7-2|.
CASSLEPGLAGTQQFF
TGTGCCAGCAGCTTAGAACCGGGACTAGCGGGAACCCAGCAGTTCTTC
>TRBJ2-7|TRBD2|TRBV6-5|.
CASRAGGAPYEQYF
TGTGCCAGCAGGGCGGGGGGGGCGCCCTACGAGCAGTACTTC
>TRBJ1-3|.|TRBV19|.
CASGSSGNTIYF
TGTGCCAGTGGGAGCTCTGGAAACACCATATATTTT
>TRBJ1-5|.|TRBV6-6|.
CASITSTGLNQPQHF
TGTGCCAGCATAACGAGCACAGGGCTCAATCAGCCCCAGCATTTT
>TRBJ2-3|TRBD2|TRBV5-6|.
CASSLGAGGTQYF
TGTGCCAGCAGCTTAGGGGCGGGAGGTACGCAGTATTTT
>TRBJ2-7|TRBD1|TRBV28|.
CASSSTDRGHHEQYF
TGTGCCAGCAGCTCGACGGACAGGGGGCACCACGAGCAGTACTTC
>TRBJ2-3|TRBD2|TRBV7-2|.
CASSLGSGRAQDTQYF
TGTGCCAGCAGCTTAGGTAGCGGGAGGGCCCAAGATACGCAGTATTTT
>TRBJ2-4|.|TRBV28|.
CASSTGVPLYF
TGTGCCAGCAGCACTGGAGTCCCCTTGTACTTC
>TRBJ2-2|.|TRBV4-3|.
CASRLTGTHPGELFF
TGCGCCAGCAGACTGACCGGGACACATCCCGGGGAGCTGTTTTTT
>TRBJ2-3|.|TRBV3-1/TRBV3-2|.
CASSQGRGTDTQYF
TGTGCCAGCAGCCAAGGGCGCGGGACAGATACGCAGTATTTT
>TRBJ2-2|.|TRBV6-2/TRBV6-3|.
CASSLREPRTGELFF
TGTGCCAGCAGTCTCCGGGAGCCGAGGACCGGGGAGCTGTTTTTT
>TRBJ2-3|TRBD2|TRBV10-3|.
CAISAGLAGTTDTQYF
TGTGCCATCAGTGCCGGACTAGCGGGGACCACAGATACGCAGTATTTT
>TRBJ1-2|TRBD1|TRBV2|.
CASGTGAQAYGYTF
TGTGCCAGCGGGACAGGGGCCCAGGCCTATGGCTACACCTTC
>TRBJ1-4|.|TRBV6-2/TRBV6-3|.
CASSPAPWEQEKLFF
TGTGCCAGCAGTCCGGCGCCCTGGGAGCAGGAAAAACTGTTTTTT
>TRBJ1-2|.|TRBV4-3|.
CASSQAVAGLGGYTF
TGCGCCAGCAGCCAAGCAGTAGCGGGTCTTGGAGGCTACACCTTC
>TRBJ2-1|TRBD2|TRBV9|.
CACGSSYNEQFF
TGTGCTTGCGGGAGCTCCTACAATGAGCAGTTCTTC
>TRBJ2-5|.|TRBV2|.
CASIQDRSYQETQYF
TGTGCCAGCATTCAGGACAGATCATACCAAGAGACCCAGTACTTC
>TRBJ2-7|TRBD2|TRBV7-2|.
CASSPRTSGRYEQYF
TGTGCCAGCAGCCCCCGGACTAGCGGGAGATACGAGCAGTACTTC
>TRBJ2-7|TRBD1|TRBV29-1|once
CSVELWDRNDYEQYF
TGCAGCGTTGAATTGTGGGACAGAAACGACTACGAGCAGTACTTC
>TRBJ1-3|.|TRBV21-1|.
CASSKGLSGVLAGNTIYF
TGTGCCAGCAGCAAAGGTTTGTCAGGGGTCTTGGCTGGAAACACCATATATTTT
>TRBJ1-2|.|TRBV6-5|.
CASSDSFSYTF
TGTGCCAGCAGTGACTCCTTTAGCTACACCTTC
>TRBJ2-7|.|TRBV24-1|.
CATSDRADRQYF
TGTGCCACCAGTGATCGCGCTGATCGGCAGTACTTC
>TRBJ1-1|.|TRBV6-5|.
CASSWSGNTEAFF
TGTGCCAGCAGTTGGAGTGGGAACACTGAAGCTTTCTTT
>TRBJ2-5|TRBD1|TRBV12-5|.
CASGTDRGRRETQYF
TGTGCTAGTGGAACCGACAGGGGGCGCCGGGAGACCCAGTACTTC
>TRBJ2-1|.|TRBV11-2|.
CASSRDTYNEQFF
TGTGCCAGCAGCCGGGACACATACAATGAGCAGTTCTTC
>TRBJ1-1|.|TRBV4-3|.
CASSQDGYGGTEAFF
TGCGCCAGCAGCCAAGATGGTTATGGGGGGACTGAAGCTTTCTTT
>TRBJ2-7|TRBD1|TRBV28|.
CASSLRDSTLEQYF
TGTGCCAGCAGTTTACGGGACAGCACCCTCGAGCAGTACTTC
>TRBJ2-7|TRBD2|TRBV5-1|.
CASSQGWASGEFSYEQYF
TGCGCCAGCAGCCAGGGTTGGGCTAGCGGAGAGTTCTCCTACGAGCAGTACTTC
>TRBJ2-7|TRBD2|TRBV28|.
CASSFRGTSAYEQYF
TGTGCCAGCAGTTTCCGCGGGACTAGCGCTTACGAGCAGTACTTC
>TRBJ1-6|TRBD1|TRBV4-1|.
CASSLSPATGVYNSPLHF
TGCGCCAGCAGCCTATCACCCGCGACAGGGGTATATAATTCACCCCTCCACTTT
>TRBJ2-2|.|TRBV10-3|.
CAIGGTGELFF
TGTGCCATCGGCGGCACCGGGGAGCTGTTTTTT
>TRBJ1-4|TRBD1|TRBV6-2/TRBV6-3|few
CASSYRGRWNEKLFF
TGTGCCAGCAGTTACAGGGGGCGCTGGAATGAAAAACTGTTTTTT
>TRBJ2-7|TRBD2|TRBV29-1|few
CSVGPLAGAYEQYF
TGCAGCGTCGGGCCACTAGCGGGAGCCTACGAGCAGTACTTC
>TRBJ2-1|TRBD2|TRBV14|once
CASSQGGGLAGARPIRNEQFF
TGTGCCAGCAGCCAAGGGGGGGGACTAGCGGGAGCGCGCCCTATCCGCAATGAGCAGTTCTTC
>TRBJ1-4|TRBD1|TRBV28|.
CASSYKSGQGGRNEKLFF
TGTGCCAGCAGCTATAAGTCCGGACAGGGAGGCCGAAATGAAAAACTGTTTTTT
>TRBJ1-4|.|TRBV5-1|.
CASSLTGIPDEKLFF
TGCGCCAGCAGCTTGACCGGGATCCCGGATGAAAAACTGTTTTTT
>TRBJ1-4|.|TRBV28|.
CASSIGPTNEKLFF
TGTGCCAGCTCCATCGGTCCAACTAATGAAAAACTGTTTTTT
>TRBJ2-7|.|TRBV3-1/TRBV3-2|once
CASSPAGRSYEQYF
TGTGCCAGCAGTCCAGCGGGCCGCTCCTACGAGCAGTACTTC
>TRBJ1-1|.|TRBV4-1|once
CASSLGTTLRTEAFF
TGCGCCAGCAGCCTGGGGACAACATTGAGGACTGAAGCTTTCTTT
>TRBJ2-5|.|TRBV18|.
CASSPPSETQYF
TGTGCCAGCTCACCCCCTAGCGAGACCCAGTACTTC
>TRBJ2-3|TRBD1|TRBV7-3|.
CASSVQGVMDTDTQYF
TGTGCCAGCAGCGTACAGGGGGTGATGGACACAGATACGCAGTATTTT
>TRBJ2-3|TRBD2|TRBV9|.
CASSPRRTSGGHTDTQYF
TGTGCCAGCAGCCCTCGGCGGACTAGCGGGGGACACACAGATACGCAGTATTTT
>TRBJ2-7|TRBD1|TRBV6-6|.
CASSRQGVGYEQYF
TGTGCCAGCAGTCGCCAGGGGGTCGGCTACGAGCAGTACTTC
>TRBJ1-5|.|TRBV27|.
CASRGAQVGNQPQHF
TGTGCCAGCAGGGGAGCGCAGGTGGGCAATCAGCCCCAGCATTTT
>TRBJ2-3|TRBD1|TRBV27|.
CASRPQTGGRVDTQYF
TGTGCCAGCAGGCCCCAGACAGGGGGCCGGGTAGATACGCAGTATTTT
>TRBJ2-2|TRBD1|TRBV5-1|.
CASSLGGQSGELFF
TGCGCCAGCAGCTTGGGGGGACAGTCAGGGGAGCTGTTTTTT
>TRBJ1-1|.|TRBV24-1|.
CATSEDSLEAFF
TGTGCCACCAGTGAGGACAGCCTTGAAGCTTTCTTT
>TRBJ2-1|.|TRBV28|.
CASSSGGRSEQFF
TGTGCCAGCAGTTCAGGGGGGAGAAGTGAGCAGTTCTTC
>TRBJ2-5|TRBD2|TRBV24-1|.
CATGLAGPQETQYF
TGTGCCACAGGACTAGCGGGGCCCCAAGAGACCCAGTACTTC
>TRBJ2-3|.|TRBV5-1|.
CASSLAGFVDTQYF
TGCGCCAGCAGCTTGGCGGGGTTCGTAGATACGCAGTATTTT
>TRBJ2-3|TRBD2|TRBV11-2|few
CASSEVAGDADTQYF
TGTGCCAGCAGCGAAGTGGCGGGAGACGCAGATACGCAGTATTTT
>TRBJ2-5|.|TRBV5-1|.
CASSLGTVQETQYF
TGCGCCAGCAGCTTGGGGACAGTCCAAGAGACCCAGTACTTC
>TRBJ1-1|.|TRBV6-4|once
CASSDSTTFF
TGTGCCAGCAGTGACTCGACAACTTTCTTT
>TRBJ1-1|.|TRBV14|.
CASSPPGMNTEAFF
TGTGCCAGCAGCCCCCCGGGGATGAACACTGAAGCTTTCTTT
>TRBJ2-3|.|TRBV19|.
CASSNSDTQYF
TGTGCCAGTAGTAATAGTGATACGCAGTATTTT